This T cell receptor (beta chain) stems from a study of early T cells in non-severe SARS-CoV-2 infection. Whole-study context: Sequenced material consisted of bulk RNA (from unsorted whole blood), and chains were unpaired.

The TCR library protocol was used to attach unique molecular identifiers. These identifiers were attached to individual cDNA molecules. TCRdb analysed the 5' RACE reads with MiXCR anew, one entry per CDR3 protein. The sample lists about 110,000 distinct CDR3 sequences, about 12% seen once, with around 3% in the top ten. This clonotype was detected many times. Antigen specificity is unknown. The CDR3 extends over 16 amino acids. Trimming at V came to 1 base and at J to 3 bases, leaving 3 bases not matched to a gene. CDR1 and CDR2 from the germline V gene are SGHVS and FQNEAQ. Regarding the study as a whole: Reliance on VDJdb matching favored anti-spike CD8 responses; private and CD4 specificities were missed.

The source is an adult who was a healthcare worker with PCR-confirmed SARS-CoV-2 infection or an uninfected control (not recorded which). Sequenced: whole blood. This chain connects TRBV7-8 to TRBJ2-3, with TRBD2 matching 11 bases. The CDR3 DNA reads as TGTGCCAGCAGCTTAGAAGCTAGCGGGGGGACAGATACGCAGTATTTT. Amino acid sequence: CASSLEASGGTDTQYF.